This TCR beta chain appears in the sequencing data of a study of identical twins. Unique molecular identifiers were present on cDNA, and template switching added a universal primer site. TCRdb re-derived calls from the 5' RACE reads in MiXCR, one entry per CDR3 protein. The data contain 350,000 or so distinct CDR3 sequences, around 9% of them singletons. This clonotype was observed many times. Every donor was a healthy Caucasian. The germline V and J ends were trimmed by 4 bases and 2 bases, with 13 bases remaining between them. Germline CDR1 is SGHRS and CDR2 is YFSETQ. This CDR3 is built from 15 residues.

The TCR sequence derives from a woman between 50 and 59 years old in good health. The gene calls are TRBV5-1 and TRBJ2-1; D possibly corresponds to TRBD2 (5 bases). Sequencing input: naive T cells sorted from blood. The DNA of the CDR3 is TGCGCCAGCAGCCCCAGCGGCAATACCTACAATGAGCAGTTCTTC. This encodes CASSPSGNTYNEQFF.